By share, the clone carrying this TCR beta chain counts as large (0.1 to 1%). Antigen specificity is unknown. These data come from a study of spatial heterogeneity in lung cancer. Study details: The study found that TCR transcript counts in tumor regions correlated strongly with a matched bulk RNA-seq T cell module score.

The time point here: sample taken at primary tumor resection. TCRs were sequenced from unsorted whole RNA of tumor, nontumor lung or PBMC. Every TCR cDNA molecule carried a tag that served as a unique molecular identifier. A single record per CDR3 protein comes from TCRdb applying MiXCR to the 5' RACE reads. The sample shows approximately 9,200 distinct CDR3 sequences, 4% to 6% of them seen only once. Overall study results and limits: Tumoral mutation counts were tracked by counts of expanded intratumoral alpha and beta TCRs.

Germline loops: CDR1 PRHDT, CDR2 FYEKMQ (reference sequence). The J segment lost 3 bases and the V segment lost 5 bases, leaving 12 bases of the junction unmatched. The CDR3 consists of 17 residues. The material sequenced was lung tumor tissue, taken at surgery. This clonotype was obtained from a female donor with early-stage non-small cell lung cancer. J is TRBJ2-3 and V is TRBV13, with 9 bases matching TRBD2. The CDR3 spells CASSGTSFGEATDTQYF. CDR3 in DNA: TGTGCCAGCAGCGGGACTAGCTTTGGGGAGGCGACAGATACGCAGTATTTT.